The sequence of this TCR beta chain was determined in a study of blood T cell repertoires in COVID-19. Study details: Some COVID-19 samples were acute and others convalescent; all came from the United States, Italy and Spain.

Trimming took 3 bases from V and 7 from J, leaving 10 bases between them. Germline V lookup: CDR1 LNHDA, CDR2 SQIVND (reference sequence). The CDR3 sequence is 12 residues long. Clones were sequenced by immunoSEQ multiplex PCR, and TCRdb holds only the in-frame ones, with some missing. The data contain roughly 59,000 clones, approximately 82% of them seen just once; the ten biggest clones take up roughly 12%. The sample comprised peripheral blood. V and J are TRBV19 and TRBJ2-7, with TRBD1 as a possible D gene (6 bases). The receptor's source is a man at least 80 years old with acute or convalescent COVID-19. For the CDR3, the DNA is TGTGCCAGTAGTATTGACACAGGGGAGCAGTACTTC. It translates to CASSIDTGEQYF.